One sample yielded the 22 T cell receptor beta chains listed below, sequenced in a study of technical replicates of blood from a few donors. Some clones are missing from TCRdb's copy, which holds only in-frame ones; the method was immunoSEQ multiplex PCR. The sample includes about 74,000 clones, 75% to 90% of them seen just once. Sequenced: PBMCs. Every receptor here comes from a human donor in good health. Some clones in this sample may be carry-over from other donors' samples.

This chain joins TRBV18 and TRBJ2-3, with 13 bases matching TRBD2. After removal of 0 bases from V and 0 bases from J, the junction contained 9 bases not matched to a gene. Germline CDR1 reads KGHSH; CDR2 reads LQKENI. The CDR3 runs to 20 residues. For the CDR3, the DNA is TGTGCCAGCTCACCACCGGAGGGACTAGCGGGACACTCTAGCACAGATACGCAGTATTTT. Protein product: CASSPPEGLAGHSSTDTQYF.

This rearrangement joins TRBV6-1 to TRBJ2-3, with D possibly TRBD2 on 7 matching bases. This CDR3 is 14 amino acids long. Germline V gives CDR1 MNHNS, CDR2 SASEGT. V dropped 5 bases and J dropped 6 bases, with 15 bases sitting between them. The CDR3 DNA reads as TGTGCCAGCAGTCAGGCGGGGGCGGGGGATACGCAGTATTTT. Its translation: CASSQAGAGDTQYF.

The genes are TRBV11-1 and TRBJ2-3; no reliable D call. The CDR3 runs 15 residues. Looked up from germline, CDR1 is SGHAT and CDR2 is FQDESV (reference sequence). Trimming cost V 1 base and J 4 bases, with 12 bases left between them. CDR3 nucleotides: TGTGCCAGCAGCTTAGTCACAGCCTTGGCAGATACGCAGTATTTT. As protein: CASSLVTALADTQYF.

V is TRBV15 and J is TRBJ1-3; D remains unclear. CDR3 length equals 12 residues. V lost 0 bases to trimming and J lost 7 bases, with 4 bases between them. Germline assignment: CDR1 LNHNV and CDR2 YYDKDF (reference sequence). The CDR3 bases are TGTGCCACCAGCAGAGATCAGAACACCATATATTTT. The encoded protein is CATSRDQNTIYF.

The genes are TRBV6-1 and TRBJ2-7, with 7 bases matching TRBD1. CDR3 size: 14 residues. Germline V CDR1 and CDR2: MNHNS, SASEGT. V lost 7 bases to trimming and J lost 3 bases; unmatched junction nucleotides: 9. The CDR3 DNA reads TGTGCCAGCAATACGCCAGGGGGTCACTACGAGCAGTACTTC. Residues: CASNTPGGHYEQYF.

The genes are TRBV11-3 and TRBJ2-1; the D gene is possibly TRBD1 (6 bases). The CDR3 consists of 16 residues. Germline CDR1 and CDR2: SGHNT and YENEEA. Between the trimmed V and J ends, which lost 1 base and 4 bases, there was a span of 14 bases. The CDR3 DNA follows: TGTGCCAGCAGCTTAGGACGGGACAAGTATTACAATGAGCAGTTCTTC. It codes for CASSLGRDKYYNEQFF.

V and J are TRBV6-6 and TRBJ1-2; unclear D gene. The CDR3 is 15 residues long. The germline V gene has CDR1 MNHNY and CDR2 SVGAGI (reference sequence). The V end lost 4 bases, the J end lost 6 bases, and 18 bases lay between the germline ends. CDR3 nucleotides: TGTGCCAGCAGTTGGGCCCCGGAAGGAAAGGATGGCTACACCTTC. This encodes CASSWAPEGKDGYTF.

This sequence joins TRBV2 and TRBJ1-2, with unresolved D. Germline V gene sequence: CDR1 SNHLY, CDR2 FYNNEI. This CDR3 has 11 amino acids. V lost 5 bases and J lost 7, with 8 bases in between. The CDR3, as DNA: TGTGCCAGCAGTTCTGTTTTTGGCTACACCTTC. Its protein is CASSSVFGYTF.

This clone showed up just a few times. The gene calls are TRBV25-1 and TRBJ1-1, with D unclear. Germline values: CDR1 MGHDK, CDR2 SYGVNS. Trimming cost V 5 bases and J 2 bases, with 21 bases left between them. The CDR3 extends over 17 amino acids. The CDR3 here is CASSPGNRASFNTEAFF. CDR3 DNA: TGTGCCAGCAGTCCCGGGAACCGGGCCTCATTTAACACTGAAGCTTTCTTT.

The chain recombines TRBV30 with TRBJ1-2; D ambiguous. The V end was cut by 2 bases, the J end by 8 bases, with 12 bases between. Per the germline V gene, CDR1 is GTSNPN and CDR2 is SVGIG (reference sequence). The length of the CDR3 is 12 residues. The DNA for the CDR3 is TGTGCCTGGAGTTCCGACTCGGTAGGCTACACCTTC. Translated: CAWSSDSVGYTF.

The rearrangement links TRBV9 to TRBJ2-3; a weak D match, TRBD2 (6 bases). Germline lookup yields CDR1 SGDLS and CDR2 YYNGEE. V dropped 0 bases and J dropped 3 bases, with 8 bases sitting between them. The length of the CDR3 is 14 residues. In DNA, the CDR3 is TGTGCCAGCAGCGTAGTCGGGGGTACAGATACGCAGTATTTT. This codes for CASSVVGGTDTQYF.

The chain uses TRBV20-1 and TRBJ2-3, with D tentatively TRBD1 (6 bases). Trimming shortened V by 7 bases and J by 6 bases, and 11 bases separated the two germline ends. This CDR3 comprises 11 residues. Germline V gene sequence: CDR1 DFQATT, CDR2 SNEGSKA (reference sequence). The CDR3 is CSGAGEDTQYF. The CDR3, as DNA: TGCAGTGGGGCAGGGGAGGATACGCAGTATTTT.

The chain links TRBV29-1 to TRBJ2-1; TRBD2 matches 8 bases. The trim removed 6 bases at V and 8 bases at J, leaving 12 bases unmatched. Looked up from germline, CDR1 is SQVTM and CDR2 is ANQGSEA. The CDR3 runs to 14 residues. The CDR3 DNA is TGCAGCGTGCCGGGACTAGTAGTGATCGATGAGCAGTTCTTC. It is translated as CSVPGLVVIDEQFF.

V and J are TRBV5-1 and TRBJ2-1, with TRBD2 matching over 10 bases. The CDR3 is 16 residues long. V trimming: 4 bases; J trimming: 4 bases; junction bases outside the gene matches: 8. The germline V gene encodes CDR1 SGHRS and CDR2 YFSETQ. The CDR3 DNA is TGCGCCAGCAGCACGGATAGCGGGGGGCTTTACAATGAGCAGTTCTTC. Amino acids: CASSTDSGGLYNEQFF.

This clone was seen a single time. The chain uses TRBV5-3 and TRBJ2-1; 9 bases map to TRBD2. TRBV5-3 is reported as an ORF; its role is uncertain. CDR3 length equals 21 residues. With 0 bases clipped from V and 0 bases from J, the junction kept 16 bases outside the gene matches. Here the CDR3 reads CARSLVESGREGRLSYNEQFF. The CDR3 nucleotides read TGTGCCAGAAGCTTGGTCGAATCGGGGCGGGAGGGCCGCCTCTCCTACAATGAGCAGTTCTTC.

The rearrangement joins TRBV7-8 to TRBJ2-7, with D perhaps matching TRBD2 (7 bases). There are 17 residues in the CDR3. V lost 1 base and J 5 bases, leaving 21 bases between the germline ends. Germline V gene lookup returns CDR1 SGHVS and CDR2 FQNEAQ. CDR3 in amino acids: CASSLEGGATASHEQYF. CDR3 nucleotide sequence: TGTGCCAGCAGCTTAGAGGGGGGGGCAACGGCGTCTCACGAGCAGTACTTC.

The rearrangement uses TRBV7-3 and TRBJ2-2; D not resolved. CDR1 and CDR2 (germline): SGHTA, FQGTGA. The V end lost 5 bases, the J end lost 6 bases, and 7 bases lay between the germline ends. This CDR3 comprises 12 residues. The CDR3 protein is CASSPRSGELFF. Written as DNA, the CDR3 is TGTGCCAGCAGCCCCCGTTCCGGGGAGCTGTTTTTT.

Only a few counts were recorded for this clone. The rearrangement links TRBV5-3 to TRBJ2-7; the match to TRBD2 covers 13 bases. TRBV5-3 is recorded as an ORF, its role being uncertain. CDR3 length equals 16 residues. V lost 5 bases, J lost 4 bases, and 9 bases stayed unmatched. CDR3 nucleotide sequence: TGTGCCAGAAGTAATCTCGGACTAGCGGGAGCATACGAGCAGTACTTC. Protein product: CARSNLGLAGAYEQYF.

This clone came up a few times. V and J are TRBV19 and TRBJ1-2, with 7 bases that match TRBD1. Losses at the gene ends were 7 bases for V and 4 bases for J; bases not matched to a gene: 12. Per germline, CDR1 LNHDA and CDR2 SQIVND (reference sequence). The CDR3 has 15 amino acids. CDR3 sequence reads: CASMQTGKSGYGYTF. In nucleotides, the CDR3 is TGTGCCAGTATGCAGACAGGGAAGAGTGGCTATGGCTACACCTTC.

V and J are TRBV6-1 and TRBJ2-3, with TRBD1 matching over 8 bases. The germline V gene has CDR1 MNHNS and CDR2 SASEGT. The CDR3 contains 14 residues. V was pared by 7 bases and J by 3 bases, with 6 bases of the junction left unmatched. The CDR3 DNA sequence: TGTGCCAGCACGGGGAGGACAGGGACAGATACGCAGTATTTT. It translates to CASTGRTGTDTQYF.

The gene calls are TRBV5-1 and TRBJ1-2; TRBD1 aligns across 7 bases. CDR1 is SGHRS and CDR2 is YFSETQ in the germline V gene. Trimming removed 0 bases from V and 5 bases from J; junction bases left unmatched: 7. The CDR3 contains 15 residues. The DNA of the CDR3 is TGCGCCAGCAGCTTGGTTCAGGGGGTAAGGTATGGCTACACCTTC. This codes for CASSLVQGVRYGYTF.

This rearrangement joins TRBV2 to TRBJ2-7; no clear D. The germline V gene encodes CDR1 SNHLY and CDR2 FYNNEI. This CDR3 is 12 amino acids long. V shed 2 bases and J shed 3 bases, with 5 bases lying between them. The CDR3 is CASSEHFYEQYF. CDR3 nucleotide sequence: TGTGCCAGCAGTGAACACTTCTACGAGCAGTACTTC.